These 16 T cell receptor beta chains were all obtained from the same sample, sequenced in a study of blood T cell repertoires in COVID-19 (TCRdb year 2020). Library creation used the immunoSEQ multiplex PCR assay. Drawn from immuneACCESS, this table holds only the in-frame rearrangements with V and J called that TCRdb kept. Clones are partly lost; checked studies trace under half to an unresolved V gene and leave the rest unexplained. In this sample the table shows 150,000 to 200,000 clones, approximately 85% of which occur a single time. 12% of the sample belongs to the ten largest clones. The sequenced sample was PBMCs or T cells enriched from blood (not recorded which). These receptor sequences come from a man aged 35 to 55 who had recovered from COVID-19.

The chain combines TRBV11-2 with TRBJ1-2, with D hard to call. V lost 0 bases and J lost 4, with 9 bases in between. This CDR3 is 14 amino acids long. CDR1 and CDR2 from the germline V gene are SGHAT and FQNNGV. Here the CDR3 DNA reads TGTGCCAGCAGCTTAGAGTCTTCAGTCTATGGCTACACCTTC. Protein: CASSLESSVYGYTF.

The gene calls are TRBV7-3 and TRBJ2-1, with TRBD2 as a possible D gene (6 bases). The CDR3 has 22 amino acids. CDR1 and CDR2 (germline): SGHTA, FQGTGA. V lost 1 base and J lost 3, with 31 bases in between. The CDR3 region has the DNA TGTGCCAGCAGCTTAAGGGCGGTGGTTGGGACTCCTAATCAGCCCAGCTACAATGAGCAGTTCTTC. As protein: CASSLRAVVGTPNQPSYNEQFF.

V and J are TRBV6-6 and TRBJ1-2; D is perhaps TRBD1 (6 bases). V was clipped by 0 bases and J by 5 bases, with 13 bases between them. The CDR3 consists of 15 residues. Germline V gives CDR1 MNHNY, CDR2 SVGAGI (reference sequence). The CDR3 region is CASSYSGRGGYGYTF. DNA of the CDR3: TGTGCCAGCAGTTACTCGGGCAGGGGAGGGTATGGCTACACCTTC.

The table lists this clone with a count of one. This rearrangement joins TRBV28 to TRBJ2-7, with TRBD1 as a possible D gene (5 bases). Per germline, CDR1 MDHEN and CDR2 SYDVKM. Trimming took off 5 bases at V and 6 bases at J, with 14 bases between the two ends. This CDR3 comprises 13 residues. CDR3 nucleotide sequence: TGTGCCAGCAGTAAACAGGTCCGTGGCGAGCAGTACTTC. Its protein is CASSKQVRGEQYF.

The rearrangement links TRBV19 to TRBJ1-5; a possible D gene is TRBD1 (5 bases). Trimming cost V 9 bases and J 0 bases, with 12 bases left between them. This CDR3 is built from 14 residues. CDR1 and CDR2 (germline): LNHDA, SQIVND (reference sequence). The CDR3 loop is CASGGGFSNQPQHF. CDR3 sequence (DNA): TGTGCCAGCGGGGGGGGGTTTAGCAATCAGCCCCAGCATTTT. Full variable domain (rest looked up from reference TRBV19 and TRBJ1-5): DGGITQSPKYLFRKEGQNVTLSCEQNLNHDAMYWYRQDPGQGLRLIYYSQIVNDFQKGDIAEGYSVSREKKESFPLTVTSAQKNPTAFYLCASGGGFSNQPQHFGDGTRLSIL.

This clone was recorded once. DNA for the CDR3: TGTGCCAGCAGCCGAGAGTCGTGGGCTTCGTGGGAGACCCAGTACTTC. Protein: CASSRESWASWETQYF. The chain employs TRBV11-2 and TRBJ2-5; D is uncertain. The CDR3 covers 16 residues. V lost 5 bases, J lost 5 bases, and 21 bases lay in between. Germline assignment: CDR1 SGHAT and CDR2 FQNNGV.

This clone was seen a handful of times. The chain is built from TRBV27 and TRBJ1-5, with D tentatively TRBD1 (5 bases). V gave up 5 bases and J gave up 3 bases, with 17 bases separating them. The CDR3 is 16 residues long. From germline, CDR1 is MNHEY and CDR2 SMNVEV (reference sequence). CDR3 in amino acids: CASSPISTGSNQPQHF. As DNA, the CDR3 is TGTGCCAGCAGTCCAATTTCCACAGGCTCCAATCAGCCCCAGCATTTT.

The chain joins TRBV15 to TRBJ2-2; unclear D gene. This CDR3 region has 15 residues. Germline CDR1 is LNHNV and CDR2 is YYDKDF (reference sequence). V lost 2 bases and J 2 bases, leaving 9 bases between the germline ends. The CDR3 protein is CATSRLLSNTGELFF. DNA for the CDR3: TGTGCCACCAGCAGACTACTCTCTAACACCGGGGAGCTGTTTTTT.

The rearrangement joins TRBV7-8 to TRBJ2-2; tentatively, D is TRBD2 (5 bases). Trimming took 4 bases from V and 4 from J, leaving 13 bases between them. The germline V gene has CDR1 SGHVS and CDR2 FQNEAQ. The CDR3 covers 15 residues. The CDR3 bases are TGTGCCAGCAGCTCCTGGACTTCCTCCACCGGGGAGCTGTTTTTT. Translating it yields CASSSWTSSTGELFF.

This clone was detected only a few times. The V gene is TRBV9, the J gene TRBJ1-3; D is uncertain. The CDR3 runs to 14 residues. Germline V gene lookup returns CDR1 SGDLS and CDR2 YYNGEE. V was shortened by 5 bases and J by 0 bases, with 9 bases between the two germline ends. The CDR3 nucleotides are TGTGCCAGCAGTAGCGGCTACTCTGGAAACACCATATATTTT. Translating it yields CASSSGYSGNTIYF.

J is TRBJ1-6 and V is TRBV6-1; weak D call: TRBD1 (6 bases). This CDR3 has 16 amino acids. Trimming shortened V by 6 bases and J by 1 base, and 13 bases separated the two germline ends. CDR1 and CDR2 from the germline V gene are MNHNS and SASEGT. CDR3 loop: CASREQGWSYNSPLHF. CDR3 DNA sequence: TGTGCCAGCAGGGAACAGGGTTGGTCCTATAATTCACCCCTCCACTTT.

The rearrangement links TRBV5-1 to TRBJ2-3; 9 positions match TRBD2. J lost 9 bases, V lost 6 bases, and 14 bases had no gene match. CDR1 and CDR2 from the germline V gene are SGHRS and YFSETQ. The CDR3 loop spans 15 amino acids. The chain's CDR3 is CASTISGASGVTQYF. The CDR3 coding sequence is TGCGCCAGCACCATTTCTGGGGCTAGCGGGGTAACGCAGTATTTT.

The chain recombines TRBV19 with TRBJ1-6; 9 positions match TRBD1. Germline V gene sequence: CDR1 LNHDA, CDR2 SQIVND (reference sequence). Unmatched junction bases numbered 12, after V lost 6 bases and J lost 9 bases. The CDR3 has 16 amino acids. The CDR3 DNA reads TGTGCCAGTAGCGCCCCCGGACAGGGGAGGGGTTCACCCCTCCACTTT. The encoded protein is CASSAPGQGRGSPLHF.

The genes are TRBV7-7 and TRBJ2-1; D gene ambiguous. V shed 5 bases and J shed 0 bases, with 8 bases lying between them. The length of the CDR3 is 14 residues. Germline values: CDR1 SSHAT, CDR2 FNYEAQ (reference sequence). For the CDR3, the DNA is TGTGCCAGCAGCCCCGGAGTCTCCTACAATGAGCAGTTCTTC. Its protein product is CASSPGVSYNEQFF.

This chain links TRBV28 with TRBJ2-7; 7 positions match TRBD2. After removal of 3 bases from V and 1 base from J, the junction contained 15 bases not matched to a gene. CDR3 size: 18 residues. From germline, CDR1 is MDHEN and CDR2 SYDVKM. CDR3 sequence: CASSFFGRGGGKSYEQYF. The CDR3 DNA reads TGTGCCAGCAGTTTCTTTGGGCGGGGCGGGGGAAAATCCTACGAGCAGTACTTC.

The chain couples TRBV6-5 to TRBJ2-7; possible D gene TRBD1, 5 bases. V lost 5 bases, J lost 3 bases, and 17 bases lay in between. From germline, CDR1 is MNHEY and CDR2 SVGAGI. The CDR3 is 15 residues long. CDR3 sequence reads: CASSLASGAHYEQYF. In nucleotides, the CDR3 is TGTGCCAGCAGTCTTGCGAGTGGGGCCCACTACGAGCAGTACTTC.